Listed below are T cell receptor beta chains from one sample, sequenced in a study of Ad26.COV2.S vaccination and SARS-CoV-2 variants. The data were produced by immunoSEQ multiplex PCR, yet TCRdb's version contains in-frame clones alone and is incomplete. Among about 680,000 clones listed, roughly 90% were seen once. The sample consisted of peripheral blood, taken in a trial of Ad26.COV2.S vaccine versus placebo. The receptor source for this set is a person aged 18-65 years who received the Ad26.COV2.S COVID-19 vaccine or a placebo. The CDR3 runs from the conserved cysteine through the conserved F or W. The D gene is left open where the match is weak. Not every row has a clone size; where given, it reads once, few, many or a size class.

d_call,v_call,cdr3_length,clone_size,j_call,cdr3_aa,cdr3_nt
-,TRBV15,17,-,TRBJ2-6,CATSRISGPSGANVLTF,TGTGCCACCAGCAGAATCTCAGGCCCCTCTGGGGCCAACGTCCTGACTTTC
-,TRBV5-5,14,-,TRBJ2-7,CASSLGVTGYEQYF,TGTGCCAGCAGCTTGGGAGTAACAGGATACGAGCAGTACTTC
-,TRBV4-3,15,few,TRBJ1-3,CASSQTIDSGNTIYF,TGCGCCAGCAGCCAAACCATCGACTCTGGAAACACCATATATTTT
TRBD2,TRBV5-4,15,-,TRBJ2-5,CASSPIAGGPETQYF,TGTGCCAGCAGCCCAATAGCGGGAGGGCCGGAGACCCAGTACTTC
TRBD1,TRBV6-5,12,-,TRBJ2-7,CASSLTGDEQYF,TGTGCCAGCAGCCTGACAGGGGACGAGCAGTACTTC
TRBD1,TRBV19,15,-,TRBJ2-1,CASSILGQGMNEQFF,TGTGCCAGTAGTATCTTGGGACAGGGGATGAATGAGCAGTTCTTC
-,TRBV19,15,-,TRBJ1-2,CASSIRKGANYGYTF,TGTGCCAGTAGTATACGAAAGGGGGCTAACTATGGCTACACCTTC
-,TRBV7-9,14,-,TRBJ2-1,CASPSFGGETEQFF,TGTGCCAGCCCGTCTTTCGGCGGGGAAACTGAGCAGTTCTTC
-,TRBV6-5,14,once,TRBJ1-2,CASSSNFFGFGYTF,TGTGCCAGCAGTTCAAATTTTTTCGGGTTTGGCTACACCTTC
TRBD2,TRBV9,16,-,TRBJ2-7,CASSVAGSGGRHEQYF,TGTGCCAGCAGCGTAGCCGGTAGCGGGGGGCGTCACGAGCAGTACTTC
TRBD2,TRBV7-2,17,-,TRBJ2-2,CASSPRGLAVNTGELFF,TGTGCCAGCAGCCCGCGAGGGCTAGCGGTGAACACCGGGGAGCTGTTTTTT
-,TRBV6-4,14,-,TRBJ2-2,CASGKESNTGELFF,TGTGCCAGCGGAAAGGAGTCGAACACCGGGGAGCTGTTTTTT
-,TRBV30,15,-,TRBJ1-5,CAWSSGELGNQPQHF,TGTGCCTGGAGTTCGGGCGAACTCGGCAATCAGCCCCAGCATTTT
-,TRBV5-1,15,-,TRBJ2-3,CASSFYGSSSDTQYF,TGCGCCAGCAGCTTTTACGGGAGTAGCTCAGATACGCAGTATTTT
-,TRBV29-1,13,-,TRBJ1-2,CSVERGTSYGYTF,TGCAGCGTTGAACGAGGGACATCCTATGGCTACACCTTC
TRBD2,TRBV3-1/TRBV3-2,15,-,TRBJ2-1,CASSGGGVPYNEQFF,TGTGCCAGCAGCGGGGGAGGGGTTCCCTACAATGAGCAGTTCTTC
TRBD1,TRBV6-5,14,-,TRBJ2-5,CASSYRTGGETQYF,TGTGCCAGCAGTTACCGGACAGGGGGGGAGACCCAGTACTTC
-,TRBV30,14,once,TRBJ2-7,CAWSVGGLQREQYF,TGTGCCTGGAGTGTAGGCGGTCTTCAGCGGGAGCAGTACTTC